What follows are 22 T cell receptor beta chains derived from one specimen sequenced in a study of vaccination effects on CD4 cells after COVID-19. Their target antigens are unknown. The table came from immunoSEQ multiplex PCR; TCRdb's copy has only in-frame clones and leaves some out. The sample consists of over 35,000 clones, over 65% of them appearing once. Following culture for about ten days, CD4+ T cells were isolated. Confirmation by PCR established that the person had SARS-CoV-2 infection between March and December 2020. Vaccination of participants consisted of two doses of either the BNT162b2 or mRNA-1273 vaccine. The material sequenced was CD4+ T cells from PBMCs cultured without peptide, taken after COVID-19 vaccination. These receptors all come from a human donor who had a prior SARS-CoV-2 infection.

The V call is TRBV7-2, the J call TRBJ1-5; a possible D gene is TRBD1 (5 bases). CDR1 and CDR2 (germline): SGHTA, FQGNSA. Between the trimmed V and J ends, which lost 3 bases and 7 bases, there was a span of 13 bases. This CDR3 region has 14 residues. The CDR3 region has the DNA TGTGCCAGCAGCTTGATAGGGGAGGGACAGCCCCAGCATTTT. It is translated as CASSLIGEGQPQHF.

CDR3 bases: TGTGCCAGCAGCCAAGCAGGGGTTGGGGAAGCTTTCTTT. Amino acid sequence: CASSQAGVGEAFF. J is TRBJ1-1 and V is TRBV3-1 (or the pseudogene TRBV3-2); maybe TRBD1 (6 bases). Deletions cut 1 base from V and 8 bases from J, with 11 bases between. This CDR3 contains 13 residues. From germline, CDR1 is LGHDT and CDR2 YNNKEL (reference sequence).

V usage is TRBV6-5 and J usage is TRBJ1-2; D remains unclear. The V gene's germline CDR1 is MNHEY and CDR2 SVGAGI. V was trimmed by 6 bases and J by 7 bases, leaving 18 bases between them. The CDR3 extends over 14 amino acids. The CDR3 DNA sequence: TGTGCCAGCAGCGTCACAGACCCTTCCCTTGGCTACACCTTC. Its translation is CASSVTDPSLGYTF.

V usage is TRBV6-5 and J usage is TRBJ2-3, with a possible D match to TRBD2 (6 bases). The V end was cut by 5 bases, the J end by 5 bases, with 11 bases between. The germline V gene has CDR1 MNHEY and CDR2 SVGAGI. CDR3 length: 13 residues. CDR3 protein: CASSPRLVDTQYF. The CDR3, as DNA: TGTGCCAGCAGTCCGAGACTAGTAGATACGCAGTATTTT.

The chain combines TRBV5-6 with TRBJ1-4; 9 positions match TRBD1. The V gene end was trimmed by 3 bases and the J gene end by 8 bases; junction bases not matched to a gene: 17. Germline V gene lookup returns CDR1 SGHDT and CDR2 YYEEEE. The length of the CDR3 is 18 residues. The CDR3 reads CASSYSGGQGGDYEKLFF. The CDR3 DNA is TGTGCCAGCAGCTACTCCGGGGGACAGGGAGGGGATTACGAAAAACTGTTTTTT.

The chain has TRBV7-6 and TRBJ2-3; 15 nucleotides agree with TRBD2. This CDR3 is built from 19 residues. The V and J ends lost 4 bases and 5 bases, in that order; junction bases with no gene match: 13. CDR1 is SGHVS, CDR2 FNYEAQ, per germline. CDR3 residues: CASSWPPGLAGGVGDTQYF. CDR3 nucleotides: TGTGCCAGCAGCTGGCCTCCGGGACTAGCGGGAGGAGTAGGAGATACGCAGTATTTT.

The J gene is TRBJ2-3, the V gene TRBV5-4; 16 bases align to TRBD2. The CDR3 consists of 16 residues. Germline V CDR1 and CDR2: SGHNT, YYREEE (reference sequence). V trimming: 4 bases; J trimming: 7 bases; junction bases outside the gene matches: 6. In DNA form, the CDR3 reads TGTGCCAGCAGCCAGGGACTAGCGGGGGGGCGGAATACGCAGTATTTT. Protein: CASSQGLAGGRNTQYF. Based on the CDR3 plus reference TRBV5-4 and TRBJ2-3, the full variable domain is ETGVTQSPTHLIKTRGQQVTLRCSSQSGHNTVSWYQQALGQGPQFIFQYYREEENGRGNFPPRFSGLQFPNYSSELNVNALELDDSALYLCASSQGLAGGRNTQYFGPGTRLTVL.

Here the CDR3 reads CASSVAGTLSYEQYF. CDR3 sequence (DNA): TGTGCCAGCAGCGTAGCTGGTACCCTCTCCTACGAGCAGTACTTC. This chain joins TRBV9 and TRBJ2-7; D ambiguous. V lost 0 bases to trimming and J lost 0 bases, with 10 bases between them. In germline, CDR1 is SGDLS, CDR2 YYNGEE. CDR3 length equals 15 residues.

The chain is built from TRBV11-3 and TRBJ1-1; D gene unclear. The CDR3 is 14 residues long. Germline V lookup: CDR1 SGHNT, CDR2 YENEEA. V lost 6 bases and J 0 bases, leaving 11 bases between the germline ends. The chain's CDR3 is CASSLDGMNTEAFF. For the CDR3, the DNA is TGTGCCAGCAGTCTGGACGGAATGAACACTGAAGCTTTCTTT.

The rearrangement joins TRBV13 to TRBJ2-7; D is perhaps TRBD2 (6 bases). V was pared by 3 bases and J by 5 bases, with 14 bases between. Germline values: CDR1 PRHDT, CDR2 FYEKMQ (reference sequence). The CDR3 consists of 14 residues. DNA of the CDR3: TGTGCCAGCAGCTTCGGGGGAGTAAGCGACGAGCAGTACTTC. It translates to CASSFGGVSDEQYF.

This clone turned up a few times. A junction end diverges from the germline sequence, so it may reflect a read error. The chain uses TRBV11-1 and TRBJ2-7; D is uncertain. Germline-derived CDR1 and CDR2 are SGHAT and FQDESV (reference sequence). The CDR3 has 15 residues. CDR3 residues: CASSLGGLRSSEQYF. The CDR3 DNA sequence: TGTGCCAGCAGCTTAGGGGGTCTCAGGTCCTCCGAGCAGTACTTC. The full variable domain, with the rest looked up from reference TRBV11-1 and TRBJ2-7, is EAEVAQSPRYKITEKSQAVAFWCDPISGHATLYWYRQILGQGPELLVQFQDESVVDDSQLPKDRFSAERLKGVDSTLKIQPAELGDSAMYLCASSLGGLRSSEQYFGPGTRLTVT.

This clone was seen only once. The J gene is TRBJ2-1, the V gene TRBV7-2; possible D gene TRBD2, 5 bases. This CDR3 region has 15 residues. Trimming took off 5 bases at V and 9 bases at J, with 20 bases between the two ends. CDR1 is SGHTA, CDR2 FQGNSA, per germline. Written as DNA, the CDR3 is TGTGCCAGCAGCCTCGACCCGACGAGGGTTGGTGAGCAGTTCTTC. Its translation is CASSLDPTRVGEQFF.

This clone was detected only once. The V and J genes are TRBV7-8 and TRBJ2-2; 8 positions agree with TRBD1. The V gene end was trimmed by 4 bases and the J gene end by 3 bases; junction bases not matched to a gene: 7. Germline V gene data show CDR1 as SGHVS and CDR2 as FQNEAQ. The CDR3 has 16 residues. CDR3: CASSSTLGQDTGELFF. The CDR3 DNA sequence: TGTGCCAGCAGCTCAACCCTGGGACAGGACACCGGGGAGCTGTTTTTT.

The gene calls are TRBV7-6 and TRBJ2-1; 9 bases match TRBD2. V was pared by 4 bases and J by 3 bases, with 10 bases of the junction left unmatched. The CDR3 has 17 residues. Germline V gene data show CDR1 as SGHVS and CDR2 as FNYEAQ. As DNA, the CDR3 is TGTGCCAGCAGCTCACGAATAGCGGGGGCCTACTACAATGAGCAGTTCTTC. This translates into CASSSRIAGAYYNEQFF. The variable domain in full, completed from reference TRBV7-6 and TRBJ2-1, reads GAGVSQSPRYKVTKRGQDVALRCDPISGHVSLYWYRQALGQGPEFLTYFNYEAQQDKSGLPNDRFSAERPEGSISTLTIQRTEQRDSAMYRCASSSRIAGAYYNEQFFGPGTRLTVL.

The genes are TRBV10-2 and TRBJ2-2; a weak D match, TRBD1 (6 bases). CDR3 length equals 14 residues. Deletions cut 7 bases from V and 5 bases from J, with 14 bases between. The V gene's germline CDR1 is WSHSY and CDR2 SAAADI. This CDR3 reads CASNRVSGTGELFF. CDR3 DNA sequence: TGCGCCAGCAACAGGGTTTCGGGGACCGGGGAGCTGTTTTTT.

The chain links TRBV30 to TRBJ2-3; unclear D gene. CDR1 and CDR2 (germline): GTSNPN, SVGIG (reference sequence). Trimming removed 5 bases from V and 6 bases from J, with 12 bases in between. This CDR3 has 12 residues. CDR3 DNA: TGTGCCTGGGGTCACCCTGGGGATACGCAGTATTTT. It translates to CAWGHPGDTQYF. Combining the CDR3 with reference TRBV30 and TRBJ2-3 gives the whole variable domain SQTIHQWPATLVQPVGSPLSLECTVEGTSNPNLYWYRQAAGRGLQLLFYSVGIGQISSEVPQNLSASRPQDRQFILSSKKLLLSDSGFYLCAWGHPGDTQYFGPGTRLTVL.

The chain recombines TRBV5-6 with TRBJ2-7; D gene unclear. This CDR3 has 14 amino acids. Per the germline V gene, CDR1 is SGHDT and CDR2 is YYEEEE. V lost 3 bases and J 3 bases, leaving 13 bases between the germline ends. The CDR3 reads CASSWSLSHYEQYF. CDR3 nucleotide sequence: TGTGCCAGCAGCTGGAGTTTATCCCACTACGAGCAGTACTTC.

CDR3: CATSRPPTWDRGNEQYF. The CDR3 coding sequence is TGTGCCACCAGCAGACCCCCGACCTGGGACAGGGGCAACGAGCAGTACTTC. The V and J genes are TRBV15 and TRBJ2-7; 10 bases align to TRBD1. The CDR3 runs 17 residues. V dropped 2 bases and J dropped 5; count of bases not matched to a gene: 12. Germline CDR1 reads LNHNV; CDR2 reads YYDKDF (reference sequence). Filled out from reference TRBV15 and TRBJ2-7, the complete variable domain reads DAMVIQNPRYQVTQFGKPVTLSCSQTLNHNVMYWYQQKSSQAPKLLFHYYDKDFNNEADTPDNFQSRRPNTSFCFLDIRSPGLGDTAMYLCATSRPPTWDRGNEQYFGPGTRLTVT.

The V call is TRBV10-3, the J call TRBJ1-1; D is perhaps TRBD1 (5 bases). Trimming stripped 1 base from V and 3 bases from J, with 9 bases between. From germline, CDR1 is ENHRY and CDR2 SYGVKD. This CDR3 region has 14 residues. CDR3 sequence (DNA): TGTGCCATCAGTGAGTATGGGGGGGACACTGAAGCTTTCTTT. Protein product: CAISEYGGDTEAFF.

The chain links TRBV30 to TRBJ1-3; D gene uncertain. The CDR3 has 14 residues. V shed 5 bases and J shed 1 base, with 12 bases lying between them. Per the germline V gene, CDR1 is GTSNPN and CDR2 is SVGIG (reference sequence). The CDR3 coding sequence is TGTGCCTGGGAGCGTGGGATATCTGGAAACACCATATATTTT. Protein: CAWERGISGNTIYF. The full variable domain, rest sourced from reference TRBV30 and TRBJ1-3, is SQTIHQWPATLVQPVGSPLSLECTVEGTSNPNLYWYRQAAGRGLQLLFYSVGIGQISSEVPQNLSASRPQDRQFILSSKKLLLSDSGFYLCAWERGISGNTIYFGEGSWLTVV.

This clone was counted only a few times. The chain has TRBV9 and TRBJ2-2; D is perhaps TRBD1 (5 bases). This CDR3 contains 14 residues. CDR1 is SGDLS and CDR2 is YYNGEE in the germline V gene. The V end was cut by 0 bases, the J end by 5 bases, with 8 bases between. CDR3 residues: CASSVGQPTGELFF. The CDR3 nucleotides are TGTGCCAGCAGCGTAGGACAGCCAACCGGGGAGCTGTTTTTT.

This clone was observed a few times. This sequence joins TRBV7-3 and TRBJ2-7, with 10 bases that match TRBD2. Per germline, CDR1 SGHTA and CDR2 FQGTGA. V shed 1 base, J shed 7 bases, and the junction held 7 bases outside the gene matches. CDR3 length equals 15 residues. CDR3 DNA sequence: TGTGCCAGCAGCTTAAGTCCTAGCGGGAGTGGAGAGCAGTACTTC. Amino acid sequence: CASSLSPSGSGEQYF.